The rows below give T cell receptor beta chains drawn from one sample of a study of blood T cells in healthy people across ages. TCRdb redid the calling of the 5' RACE reads with MiXCR, one entry per CDR3 protein. The sample gives about 1.7 million distinct CDR3 sequences, approximately 30% of which show up once; more than 6% is in the top ten. The sequencing sample was made of blood. The receptor set was obtained from a woman aged 25 to 39 in good health. Each CDR3 is given with its conserved first and last residue. The D gene is left open where the match is weak. Where a row states a size, it is once, few, many or the class of an expanded clone; other rows omit it.

V,J,size,D,DNA,CDR3
TRBV7-2,TRBJ2-3,few,-,TGTGCCAGCACGATGAGGGGCGGCACAGATACGCAGTATTTT,CASTMRGGTDTQYF
TRBV12-3/TRBV12-4,TRBJ1-4,many,-,TGTGCCTGCGACGATTCGAATGAAAAACTGTTTTTT,CACDDSNEKLFF
TRBV5-4,TRBJ2-7,-,-,TGTGCCAGCAGCTTACGCCTGGGGGCAGGAGAACTCTACGAGCAGTACTTC,CASSLRLGAGELYEQYF
TRBV12-3/TRBV12-4,TRBJ1-1,-,TRBD1,TGTGCCAGCGGCACAGGGGTGGAAGCTTTCTTT,CASGTGVEAFF
TRBV29-1,TRBJ2-1,-,TRBD1,TGCAGCGTTGAAAGGGGGGACAGGGAGTTCTTC,CSVERGDREFF
TRBV7-3,TRBJ2-6,many,-,TGTGCCAGCAGCTCACGGGACATCGGCGAAAAGGCCAACGTCCTGACTTTC,CASSSRDIGEKANVLTF
TRBV20-1,TRBJ2-3,-,TRBD1,TGCAGTGCTCCTGGACAGGATGGTCCCACAGATACGCAGTATTTT,CSAPGQDGPTDTQYF
TRBV7-2,TRBJ2-5,many,TRBD2,TGTGCCAGCAGCGGGGGACTAGGGGGAGAGACCCAGTACTTC,CASSGGLGGETQYF
TRBV29-1,TRBJ1-1,-,-,TGCAGCGCCGGAACAGGGACCACTGAAGCTTTCTTT,CSAGTGTTEAFF
TRBV28,TRBJ1-4,few,-,TGTGCCAGCAGTTTATCGGCAGGGACTAGGAGCGACGAAAAACCGTTTTTT,CASSLSAGTRSDEKPFF
TRBV28,TRBJ2-3,few,-,TGTGCCAGCAGTATCGCGACAAGCGGCACAGATACGCAGTATTTT,CASSIATSGTDTQYF
TRBV11-2,TRBJ2-5,-,-,TGTGCCAGCAGCCAAAGGGGGGTAGAGACCCAGTACTTC,CASSQRGVETQYF
TRBV20-1,TRBJ2-7,-,TRBD2,TGCAGTGCCCTGGTTAGCGGGGGCTCCTACGAGCAGTACTTC,CSALVSGGSYEQYF
TRBV20-1,TRBJ2-1,-,TRBD2,TGCAGTGCTAGGGATAGCGGGGGGGCCTCTATTGAGCAGTTCTTC,CSARDSGGASIEQFF
TRBV10-1,TRBJ2-1,few,TRBD2,TGCGCCAGCAGAGGACTAGTTTCCGACAATGAGCAGTTCTTC,CASRGLVSDNEQFF
TRBV3-1,TRBJ2-7,-,-,TGTGCCAGCAGCCAAGATTATCGGCAGAACAATGAGCAGTACTTC,CASSQDYRQNNEQYF
TRBV9,TRBJ2-7,few,-,TGTGCCAGCAGCGTAGATTCGGGGTACGAGCAGTACTTC,CASSVDSGYEQYF
TRBV27,TRBJ2-7,many,TRBD1,TGTGCCAGCAGCAAGGGACAGGGAAGCAGCTACGAGCAGTACTTC,CASSKGQGSSYEQYF
TRBV5-1,TRBJ2-5,many,-,TGCGCCAGCAGCTCCCTTGGGGGGACACAAGAGACCCAGTACTTC,CASSSLGGTQETQYF
TRBV28,TRBJ1-3,-,-,TGTGCCAGCAGCGGGGGCTCTGGAAACACCATATATTTT,CASSGGSGNTIYF
TRBV7-9,TRBJ1-2,-,TRBD1,TGTGCCAGCAGCTTAAGATCCGGGACAGACTACTATGGCTACACCTTC,CASSLRSGTDYYGYTF
TRBV27,TRBJ2-1,many,-,TGTGCCAGCAGTTTTGGACTTACCAATGAGCAGTTCTTC,CASSFGLTNEQFF
TRBV29-1,TRBJ1-1,few,-,TGCAGCGTTGAACGCAGGACGGTCGGCACTGAAGCTTTCTTT,CSVERRTVGTEAFF
TRBV29-1,TRBJ2-7,few,-,TGCAGCGTTGAAGAGGGCCCCTCCTACGAGCAGTACTTC,CSVEEGPSYEQYF
TRBV7-2,TRBJ1-5,many,-,TGTGCCAGCAGCTCGGATGGTGGCAATCAGCCCCAGCATTTT,CASSSDGGNQPQHF
TRBV20-1,TRBJ1-2,few,TRBD1,TGCAGTGCTAGAGATCTGGGACAGGGAGCCTATGGCTACACCTTC,CSARDLGQGAYGYTF
TRBV7-8,TRBJ2-6,-,-,TGTGCCAGCAGCTTAGGGGGTGTGGGCGTCCGAAGCTCTGGGGCCAACGTCCTGACTTTC,CASSLGGVGVRSSGANVLTF
TRBV12-3/TRBV12-4,TRBJ2-7,-,TRBD1,TGTGCCAGCAGTTCCGGACAGGGTCAGGGTCACGAGCAGTACTTC,CASSSGQGQGHEQYF
TRBV28,TRBJ2-7,many,-,TGTGCCAGCAGTTTACCCGTTGTAGAGGGTGTCGAGCAGTACTTC,CASSLPVVEGVEQYF
TRBV6-6,TRBJ1-2,-,-,TGTGCCAGCGTCGGCAGGGGCCCTAACTATGGCTACACCTTC,CASVGRGPNYGYTF
TRBV3-1,TRBJ1-5,few,TRBD1,TGTGCCAGCAGCCAAGTCCATACAGGGGATAGCAATCAGCCCCAGCATTTT,CASSQVHTGDSNQPQHF
TRBV28,TRBJ1-5,few,-,TGTGCCAGCCTCTCTAGGACAAGCAATCAGCCCCAGCATTTT,CASLSRTSNQPQHF
TRBV6-6,TRBJ1-1,-,-,TGTGCCAGCAGTCCAACAAAGGAGCATTTGGAAGCTTTCTTT,CASSPTKEHLEAFF
TRBV7-6,TRBJ2-1,-,-,TGTGCCAGCAGGCAAGAGGGGAGCTCCTACAATGAGCAGTTCTTC,CASRQEGSSYNEQFF
TRBV5-1,TRBJ2-3,few,-,TGCGCCAGCAGCCAATACAGGGCAGTGGCAGATACGCAGTATTTT,CASSQYRAVADTQYF
TRBV11-2,TRBJ2-7,-,-,TGTGCCAGCAGCTTAGAGCCACGGCAGCAGAGCTACGAGCAGTACTTC,CASSLEPRQQSYEQYF
TRBV7-2,TRBJ2-1,few,TRBD1,TGTGCCAGCAGCGGTTCCAGGACAGGGTATCGCAATGAGCAGTTCTTC,CASSGSRTGYRNEQFF
TRBV7-9,TRBJ2-7,few,TRBD1,TGTGCCAGCAGCTTAGCCCGACAGGGCTCGACCAACGAGCAGTACTTC,CASSLARQGSTNEQYF
TRBV28,TRBJ2-3,few,TRBD1,TGTGCCAGCAGTCCAGACAGGGTTCGGTCTAGCACAGATACGCAGTATTTT,CASSPDRVRSSTDTQYF
TRBV7-3,TRBJ2-7,many,-,TGTGCCAGCCTCTTCCTCTCCTACGAGCAGTACTTC,CASLFLSYEQYF
TRBV3-1,TRBJ1-5,-,-,TGTGCCAGCAGCCAAGTTCCTGGACGGAATAGCAATCAGCCCCAGCATTTT,CASSQVPGRNSNQPQHF
TRBV6-5,TRBJ1-1,-,TRBD1,TGTGCCAGCAGCAACAACAGGGGGCGGAACACTGAAGCTTTCTTT,CASSNNRGRNTEAFF
TRBV10-3,TRBJ1-2,many,-,TGTGCCATCAGAGGAGCTACAGCTAACTATGGCTACACCTTC,CAIRGATANYGYTF
TRBV27,TRBJ2-1,many,-,TGTGCCAGCAGGAAGGGGGGACGCTCCTACAATGAGCAGTTCTTC,CASRKGGRSYNEQFF